The sequence of this T cell receptor beta chain was determined in a study of T cells in Graves' hyperthyroidism and ophthalmopathy. General study points: Blood also showed most of the thyroid clonotypes that were expanded above 0.001.

TCR beta CDR3 regions were amplified from RNA transcripts. The TCR CDR3 was amplified in a first-round RT-PCR using the HTBI primer set. TCRdb passed the multiplex PCR reads through MiXCR, listing each CDR3 protein once. Found here are under 400,000 distinct CDR3 sequences, roughly 17% of them singletons; the top ten hold approximately 35%. CDR1 and CDR2 from the germline V gene are WNHNN and SYGVQD (reference sequence). CDR3 length: 14 residues. V lost 3 bases and J lost 8, with 14 bases in between. About this clonotype: The antigen is unknown.

The source of the PBMCs was less than 12 ml of fresh peripheral blood. The chain uses TRBV10-1 and TRBJ2-1; D is uncertain. This clonotype was obtained from a man in his thirties or forties with Graves' hyperthyroidism. The sequenced sample was blood. DNA for the CDR3: TGCGCCAGCAGTGAAAGACTCCCCTGGGATGAGCAGTTCTTC. As protein: CASSERLPWDEQFF.